Shown below are 24 T cell receptor beta chains from a single sample sequenced in a study of blood T cell repertoires in COVID-19. Generated by immunoSEQ multiplex PCR, the TCRdb table keeps only in-frame clones and is missing some. The sample has around 230,000 clones; 80% to 90% are singletons. The sample taken for sequencing was peripheral blood. The source of these receptors is a middle-aged man who had recovered from COVID-19.

The chain couples TRBV6-6 to TRBJ1-1; D ambiguous. CDR1 is MNHNY, CDR2 SVGAGI, per germline (reference sequence). The CDR3 has 13 residues. Trimming stripped 6 bases from V and 1 base from J, with 9 bases between. This chain's CDR3 is CASSETRNTEAFF. CDR3 bases: TGTGCCAGCAGCGAGACAAGGAACACTGAAGCTTTCTTT.

V and J are TRBV4-1 and TRBJ1-5, with unresolved D. The CDR3 is 15 amino acids. In germline, CDR1 is MGHRA, CDR2 YSYEKL. Trimming shortened V by 3 bases and J by 4 bases, and 13 bases separated the two germline ends. The chain's CDR3 is CASSQSRESNQPQHF. As DNA, the CDR3 is TGCGCCAGCAGCCAGTCCCGGGAATCTAATCAGCCCCAGCATTTT.

Comment on this clone: The same CDR3 is also encoded by other DNA sequences in this sample. The rearrangement links TRBV7-2 to TRBJ2-3, with 7 bases lining up with TRBD1. CDR3 length: 14 residues. V lost 5 bases, J lost 2 bases, and 4 bases stayed unmatched. Germline CDR1 reads SGHTA; CDR2 reads FQGNSA. CDR3 region: CASSRQGYTDTQYF. The CDR3 nucleotides are TGTGCCAGCAGCAGACAGGGTTACACAGATACGCAGTATTTT.

CDR3 DNA: TGTGCCAGTAGAACACAGAGCTCTGGGGCCAACGTCCTGACTTTC. Its protein product is CASRTQSSGANVLTF. The rearrangement uses TRBV19 and TRBJ2-6, with D hard to call. The V gene's germline CDR1 is LNHDA and CDR2 SQIVND (reference sequence). Trimming stripped 6 bases from V and 0 bases from J, with 9 bases between. The CDR3 covers 15 residues.

The chain combines TRBV5-1 with TRBJ2-2; 8 bases are a match to TRBD1. The CDR3 sequence is 13 residues long. The J segment lost 7 bases and the V segment lost 3 bases, leaving 2 bases of the junction unmatched. CDR1 and CDR2 from the germline V gene are SGHRS and YFSETQ. Here the CDR3 reads CASSWTGIGELFF. As DNA, the CDR3 is TGCGCCAGCAGCTGGACAGGGATCGGGGAGCTGTTTTTT.

The chain has TRBV5-1 and TRBJ2-1; a weak D match, TRBD1 (6 bases). CDR1 and CDR2 from the germline V gene are SGHRS and YFSETQ. V lost 4 bases, J lost 2 bases, and 19 bases lay in between. The CDR3 contains 17 residues. The CDR3 loop reads CASSVYPGHLAYNEQFF. The CDR3 DNA follows: TGCGCCAGCAGCGTATACCCGGGACACCTAGCCTACAATGAGCAGTTCTTC.

This chain joins TRBV19 and TRBJ1-3; D might be TRBD1 (6 bases). V lost 6 bases and J 2 bases, leaving 11 bases between the germline ends. CDR3 length: 14 amino acids. Germline V gives CDR1 LNHDA, CDR2 SQIVND (reference sequence). CDR3 sequence: CASRSTGTGNTIYF. DNA of the CDR3: TGTGCCAGTAGATCCACAGGGACTGGAAACACCATATATTTT.

This chain links TRBV9 with TRBJ2-3, with 12 bases fitting TRBD2. The germline gives CDR1 SGDLS, CDR2 YYNGEE. The V segment lost 0 bases and the J segment 5 bases; nucleotides outside the gene matches: 4. CDR3 size: 16 residues. Here the CDR3 reads CASSVGTSGTVDTQYF. CDR3 in DNA: TGTGCCAGCAGCGTAGGGACTAGCGGGACCGTAGATACGCAGTATTTT.

This clone has just one count. The V gene is TRBV7-6, the J gene TRBJ2-2; D uncertain. The CDR3 spans 13 residues. Germline loops: CDR1 SGHVS, CDR2 FNYEAQ. Trimming pared 2 bases from V and 6 bases from J, leaving 7 bases between. CDR3 sequence reads: CASSLRVAGELFF. In DNA, the CDR3 is TGTGCCAGCAGCTTACGGGTTGCCGGGGAGCTGTTTTTT.

This chain connects TRBV12-3 or TRBV12-4 to TRBJ2-1, with D unresolved. This CDR3 is built from 13 residues. The V end lost 6 bases, the J end lost 0 bases, and 6 bases lay between the germline ends. CDR3 bases: TGTGCCAGCAGGTCTAGCTCCTACAATGAGCAGTTCTTC. This codes for CASRSSSYNEQFF.

This clone has only one observation. V usage is TRBV7-2 and J usage is TRBJ1-2, with a possible D match to TRBD1 (6 bases). Germline CDR1 reads SGHTA; CDR2 reads FQGNSA. The CDR3 sequence is 13 residues long. The V end lost 5 bases, the J end lost 3 bases, and 10 bases lay between the germline ends. The CDR3 nucleotides read TGTGCCAGCAGCCCTGGACAGCACTATGGCTACACCTTC. It translates to CASSPGQHYGYTF.

This clone was observed a handful of times. The V call is TRBV5-6, the J call TRBJ2-1; unclear D gene. There are 15 residues in the CDR3. Per germline, CDR1 SGHDT and CDR2 YYEEEE. Between the trimmed V and J ends, which lost 1 base and 12 bases, there was a span of 20 bases. CDR3 nucleotides: TGTGCCAGCAGCTTGCGAACGGTGCGGAACCGGAGGCAGTTCTTC. Translated: CASSLRTVRNRRQFF.

This clone was recorded only once. V usage is TRBV7-2 and J usage is TRBJ2-1; TRBD2 matches at 7 bases. The CDR3 loop spans 17 amino acids. Germline-derived CDR1 and CDR2 are SGHTA and FQGNSA. V dropped 5 bases and J dropped 0; count of bases not matched to a gene: 10. The CDR3 here is CASSPNARGSSYNEQFF. As DNA, the CDR3 is TGTGCCAGCAGCCCGAACGCGCGGGGGAGCTCCTACAATGAGCAGTTCTTC.

This clone was seen a few times. The chain links TRBV5-1 to TRBJ1-2; no reliable D call. The V end lost 1 base, the J end lost 0 bases, and 7 bases lay between the germline ends. The germline gives CDR1 SGHRS, CDR2 YFSETQ. The CDR3 length is 14 residues. CDR3 in DNA: TGCGCCAGCAGCTTGATTGGAGCTAACTATGGCTACACCTTC. Its protein product is CASSLIGANYGYTF.

This clone was observed a handful of times. The chain uses TRBV27 and TRBJ1-2, with D perhaps matching TRBD1 (5 bases). CDR1 is MNHEY and CDR2 is SMNVEV in the germline V gene (reference sequence). There are 16 residues in the CDR3. V lost 4 bases to trimming and J lost 2 bases, with 17 bases between them. The CDR3 region is CASSSSVGERNYGYTF. The DNA of the CDR3 is TGTGCCAGCAGTTCGAGTGTAGGGGAAAGGAACTATGGCTACACCTTC.

This clone showed up just once. The chain recombines TRBV27 with TRBJ2-1; maybe TRBD2 (5 bases). Trimming cost V 2 bases and J 0 bases, with 8 bases left between them. Germline CDR1 reads MNHEY; CDR2 reads SMNVEV (reference sequence). The CDR3 has 15 residues. CDR3: CASSLEGPSYNEQFF. The CDR3 DNA sequence: TGTGCCAGCAGTTTAGAGGGTCCCTCCTACAATGAGCAGTTCTTC.

The V call is TRBV12-3 or TRBV12-4, the J call TRBJ2-3; no clear D. This CDR3 has 13 residues. The germline V and J ends were trimmed by 6 bases and 2 bases, with 9 bases remaining between them. As DNA, the CDR3 is TGTGCCAGCAGGACATTCTCCACAGATACGCAGTATTTT. This encodes CASRTFSTDTQYF.

The chain combines TRBV4-3 with TRBJ2-6, with D unresolved. The CDR3 is 14 amino acids. The germline gives CDR1 LGHNA, CDR2 YSLEER. Trimming removed 5 bases from V and 0 bases from J, with 5 bases in between. For the CDR3, the DNA is TGCGCCAGCAGCTCAGTCTCTGGGGCCAACGTCCTGACTTTC. Protein: CASSSVSGANVLTF.

The chain uses TRBV5-1 and TRBJ2-7; a weak D match, TRBD1 (6 bases). CDR1 and CDR2 (germline): SGHRS, YFSETQ. The CDR3 length is 14 residues. V gave up 4 bases and J gave up 3 bases, with 14 bases separating them. CDR3 sequence reads: CASSPGTRGYEQYF. The CDR3 DNA reads as TGCGCCAGCAGCCCGGGGACACGGGGCTACGAGCAGTACTTC.

This rearrangement joins TRBV28 to TRBJ1-5, with D possibly matching TRBD1 (5 bases). CDR3 length equals 17 residues. Germline loops: CDR1 MDHEN, CDR2 SYDVKM. Trimming removed 0 bases at V and 4 bases at J, with 16 bases between. The CDR3 DNA reads TGTGCCAGCAGTTTATGGCCTGACAGATTAAGAAATCAGCCCCAGCATTTT. It is translated as CASSLWPDRLRNQPQHF.

This clone was observed a few times. The CDR3 is CASSEQGGALGYTF. Written as DNA, the CDR3 is TGTGCCAGCAGTGAACAGGGGGGTGCCTTGGGCTACACCTTC. This chain uses TRBV2 with TRBJ1-2, with TRBD1 matching over 7 bases. The length of the CDR3 is 14 residues. V shed 2 bases, J shed 8 bases, and the junction held 8 bases outside the gene matches. From germline, CDR1 is SNHLY and CDR2 FYNNEI. Complete variable domain (other parts from reference TRBV2 and TRBJ1-2): EPEVTQTPSHQVTQMGQEVILRCVPISNHLYFYWYRQILGQKVEFLVSFYNNEISEKSEIFDDQFSVERPDGSNFTLKIRSTKLEDSAMYFCASSEQGGALGYTFGSGTRLTVV.

This chain links TRBV27 with TRBJ1-2; 12 bases align to TRBD1. Trimming at V came to 6 bases and at J to 8 bases, leaving 10 bases not matched to a gene. Germline CDR1 and CDR2: MNHEY and SMNVEV (reference sequence). The CDR3 has 15 amino acids. The CDR3 DNA reads as TGTGCCAGCAGATCTCCGGGACAGGGGGCAGGGGGCTACACCTTC. Protein sequence: CASRSPGQGAGGYTF.

The chain employs TRBV2 and TRBJ2-7, with D maybe TRBD2 (5 bases). This CDR3 spans 15 amino acids. Germline V gives CDR1 SNHLY, CDR2 FYNNEI. Trimming removed 4 bases at V and 5 bases at J, with 18 bases between. In nucleotides, the CDR3 is TGTGCCAGCAGTGGTGGACCCGGAGGTAAAAACGAGCAGTACTTC. Amino acids: CASSGGPGGKNEQYF.

V is TRBV14 and J is TRBJ2-3, with 9 bases identical to TRBD2. Unmatched junction bases numbered 8, after V lost 4 bases and J lost 0 bases. This CDR3 contains 17 residues. Per germline, CDR1 SGHDN and CDR2 FVKESK. The CDR3 nucleotides are TGTGCCAGCAGCCTGAGGACTAGCGCGACTAGCACAGATACGCAGTATTTT. Its protein product is CASSLRTSATSTDTQYF.